The 23 T cell receptor beta chains in this list originate from one sample, sequenced in a study of blood T cell repertoires in COVID-19. TCRdb keeps only in-frame clones here, not all; method: immunoSEQ multiplex PCR. This table has some 160,000 clones, around 82% appearing once. Sequencing used peripheral blood. These receptors were taken from a woman in her 70s who had recovered from COVID-19.

V usage is TRBV6-5 and J usage is TRBJ1-3; D gene uncertain. Germline CDR1 and CDR2: MNHEY and SVGAGI. The CDR3 covers 13 residues. V lost 6 bases and J 4 bases, leaving 10 bases between the germline ends. The CDR3 region is CASRQQLGNTIYF. CDR3 coding DNA: TGTGCCAGCAGACAGCAGCTGGGAAACACCATATATTTT.

In this sample, this clone turned up a few times. The chain combines TRBV10-1 with TRBJ1-1; 7 bases match TRBD1. V dropped 4 bases and J dropped 4; count of bases not matched to a gene: 3. Germline loops: CDR1 WNHNN, CDR2 SYGVQD (reference sequence). This CDR3 region has 13 residues. The CDR3, as DNA: TGCGCCAGCAGTGTCGACAGGGTCACTGAAGCTTTCTTT. It translates to CASSVDRVTEAFF.

This clone came up once. The chain is built from TRBV7-2 and TRBJ2-7; tentatively, D is TRBD2 (5 bases). Germline lookup yields CDR1 SGHTA and CDR2 FQGNSA. Trimming removed 3 bases from V and 0 bases from J, with 9 bases in between. The CDR3 has 14 residues. Here the CDR3 reads CASSFGGSSYEQYF. The CDR3 DNA follows: TGTGCCAGCAGCTTTGGTGGGAGCTCCTACGAGCAGTACTTC.

V is TRBV6-6 and J is TRBJ2-7, with 7 positions matching TRBD2. The J segment lost 7 bases and the V segment lost 2 bases, leaving 8 bases of the junction unmatched. The germline V gene encodes CDR1 MNHNY and CDR2 SVGAGI (reference sequence). The CDR3 has 14 amino acids. The CDR3 nucleotides are TGTGCCAGCAGTTACGGGGGGGAGGTGGGGGAGCAGTACTTC. Encoded protein: CASSYGGEVGEQYF.

Here the CDR3 DNA reads TGTGCCAGCAGTGAGGACAGCCCGAATGAAAAACTGTTTTTT. Protein sequence: CASSEDSPNEKLFF. The chain recombines TRBV25-1 with TRBJ1-4; D might be TRBD1 (6 bases). The V end was cut by 3 bases, the J end by 5 bases, with 10 bases between. The germline V gene encodes CDR1 MGHDK and CDR2 SYGVNS. The CDR3 covers 14 residues.

This clone has only one observation. The chain joins TRBV18 to TRBJ1-1; D remains unclear. The CDR3 covers 11 residues. CDR1 and CDR2 (germline): KGHSH, LQKENI. V was cut by 8 bases and J by 3 bases, with 7 bases left in between. The CDR3 reads CASQRDTEAFF. CDR3 nucleotide sequence: TGTGCCAGCCAGAGGGACACTGAAGCTTTCTTT. Looking up the rest from reference TRBV18 and TRBJ1-1 gives the full variable domain: NAGVMQNPRHLVRRRGQEARLRCSPMKGHSHVYWYRQLPEEGLKFMVYLQKENIIDESGMPKERFSAEFPKEGPSILRIQQVVRGDSAAYFCASQRDTEAFFGQGTRLTVV.

This sequence joins TRBV5-1 and TRBJ2-1, with TRBD1 as a possible D gene (6 bases). The CDR3 covers 14 residues. V was shortened by 4 bases and J by 7 bases, with 15 bases between the two germline ends. From germline, CDR1 is SGHRS and CDR2 YFSETQ. The CDR3 protein is CASSVQGGGNEQFF. CDR3 DNA: TGCGCCAGCAGCGTACAGGGTGGGGGAAATGAGCAGTTCTTC.

CDR3 nucleotides: TGTGCCAGCAGCTTAGGCCTAGCGGGGGTGGAGACCCAGTACTTC. Amino acids: CASSLGLAGVETQYF. This chain uses TRBV7-3 with TRBJ2-5; TRBD2 matches at 10 bases. This CDR3 comprises 15 residues. The V gene end was trimmed by 2 bases and the J gene end by 5 bases; junction bases not matched to a gene: 5. Germline V gives CDR1 SGHTA, CDR2 FQGTGA.

V usage is TRBV9 and J usage is TRBJ1-1; TRBD1 might be the D (6 bases). Per the germline V gene, CDR1 is SGDLS and CDR2 is YYNGEE. The CDR3 extends over 14 amino acids. The ends were cut back, 5 bases at V and 3 bases at J, with 14 bases in the middle. The CDR3 DNA is TGTGCCAGCAGGCGCGGCAGGGGCGACACTGAAGCTTTCTTT. Encoded protein: CASRRGRGDTEAFF.

V is TRBV5-4 and J is TRBJ2-2; TRBD2 aligns across 8 bases. Germline CDR1 SGHNT, CDR2 YYREEE (reference sequence). This CDR3 comprises 16 residues. The ends lost 6 bases at V and 2 bases at J; junction bases unmatched: 9. In nucleotides, the CDR3 is TGTGCCAGCACCCAGGGCGGGGGGCCTAACACCGGGGAGCTGTTTTTT. Its protein product is CASTQGGGPNTGELFF.

V is TRBV6-1 and J is TRBJ2-3; tentatively, D is TRBD2 (5 bases). This CDR3 has 13 residues. CDR1 MNHNS and CDR2 SASEGT come from the germline V gene. V was trimmed by 2 bases and J by 4 bases, leaving 7 bases between them. This CDR3 is CASSEQEADTQYF. The DNA of the CDR3 is TGTGCCAGCAGTGAACAGGAGGCAGATACGCAGTATTTT.

The CDR3 DNA reads TGCGCCAGCAGGGCCGGGCAGGGGGGTTCAGATACGCAGTATTTT. Residues: CASRAGQGGSDTQYF. The V and J genes are TRBV5-1 and TRBJ2-3; D might be TRBD1 (7 bases). The germline V gene encodes CDR1 SGHRS and CDR2 YFSETQ. There are 15 residues in the CDR3. Trimming pared 5 bases from V and 4 bases from J, leaving 17 bases between.

This chain links TRBV18 with TRBJ1-2, with no clear D. The germline V gene encodes CDR1 KGHSH and CDR2 LQKENI. The V gene lost 2 bases and the J gene lost 7 bases, with 14 bases spanning the gap. CDR3 length: 14 amino acids. The CDR3 nucleotides are TGTGCCAGCTCACCAGCGGGTGAGTTGGGTGGCTACACCTTC. This codes for CASSPAGELGGYTF.

The chain combines TRBV5-1 with TRBJ2-2, with 7 bases identical to TRBD1. Trimming took 4 bases from V and 1 from J; bases not matched to a gene: 4. Per the germline V gene, CDR1 is SGHRS and CDR2 is YFSETQ. The CDR3 is 15 residues long. CDR3 DNA sequence: TGCGCCAGCAGCCCCCGGACAGGGAACACCGGGGAGCTGTTTTTT. Protein sequence: CASSPRTGNTGELFF. Filled out from reference TRBV5-1 and TRBJ2-2, the complete variable domain reads KAGVTQTPRYLIKTRGQQVTLSCSPISGHRSVSWYQQTPGQGLQFLFEYFSETQRNKGNFPGRFSGRQFSNSRSEMNVSTLELGDSALYLCASSPRTGNTGELFFGEGSRLTVL.

V and J are TRBV6-1 and TRBJ2-3; D is possibly TRBD2 (6 bases). This CDR3 region has 13 residues. Between the trimmed V and J ends, which lost 2 bases and 6 bases, there was a span of 9 bases. Germline values: CDR1 MNHNS, CDR2 SASEGT. CDR3 DNA: TGTGCCAGCAGTGAAACCGGAGGGGATACGCAGTATTTT. This sequence encodes CASSETGGDTQYF.

J is TRBJ1-1 and V is TRBV5-6, with 7 bases aligning to TRBD1. After removal of 4 bases from V and 8 bases from J, the junction contained 14 bases not matched to a gene. This CDR3 spans 15 amino acids. Looked up from germline, CDR1 is SGHDT and CDR2 is YYEEEE. The CDR3, as DNA: TGTGCCAGCAGCCATAACCCACTAGGGGGCGCGGAAGCTTTCTTT. Residues: CASSHNPLGGAEAFF.

The count of this clone is one. The gene calls are TRBV9 and TRBJ1-4; the D is unclear. This CDR3 is 17 amino acids long. Germline V gene sequence: CDR1 SGDLS, CDR2 YYNGEE. Trimming shortened V by 0 bases and J by 4 bases, and 16 bases separated the two germline ends. The CDR3 region is CASSVAPIHAGNEKLFF. CDR3 bases: TGTGCCAGCAGCGTAGCTCCCATCCACGCGGGTAATGAAAAACTGTTTTTT.

This chain connects TRBV10-1 to TRBJ1-1; the D gene is possibly TRBD1 (6 bases). CDR1 WNHNN and CDR2 SYGVQD come from the germline V gene (reference sequence). The CDR3 consists of 14 residues. Trimming left V 2 bases short and J 1 base short, with 8 bases between. The CDR3 is CASSEGGQNTEAFF. CDR3 DNA sequence: TGCGCCAGCAGTGAGGGGGGACAGAACACTGAAGCTTTCTTT.

The chain employs TRBV10-2 and TRBJ2-3; no definite D call. V was clipped by 3 bases and J by 4 bases, with 5 bases between them. Germline loops: CDR1 WSHSY, CDR2 SAAADI. This CDR3 contains 12 residues. The CDR3 reads CASSDLADTQYF. The CDR3 coding sequence is TGCGCCAGCAGTGACTTAGCAGATACGCAGTATTTT.

The rearrangement uses TRBV5-1 and TRBJ1-2; TRBD1 agrees at 8 bases. Germline V gives CDR1 SGHRS, CDR2 YFSETQ. The CDR3 is 14 amino acids. V dropped 6 bases and J dropped 6; count of bases not matched to a gene: 10. As DNA, the CDR3 is TGCGCCAGCAACTGGGCAGGGGGCACCGATGGCTACACCTTC. Its protein is CASNWAGGTDGYTF. The full variable domain, with the rest looked up from reference TRBV5-1 and TRBJ1-2, is KAGVTQTPRYLIKTRGQQVTLSCSPISGHRSVSWYQQTPGQGLQFLFEYFSETQRNKGNFPGRFSGRQFSNSRSEMNVSTLELGDSALYLCASNWAGGTDGYTFGSGTRLTVV.

The rearrangement joins TRBV5-1 to TRBJ2-3; 10 positions agree with TRBD1. The V segment lost 4 bases and the J segment 6 bases; nucleotides outside the gene matches: 14. The germline CDR1 and CDR2 sequences are SGHRS and YFSETQ. This CDR3 spans 17 amino acids. The CDR3 sequence is CASSLLGGTGAGDTQYF. The CDR3 nucleotides are TGCGCCAGCAGCCTCCTTGGGGGGACAGGGGCTGGGGATACGCAGTATTTT.

J is TRBJ1-3 and V is TRBV18; 8 bases are shared with TRBD1. V lost 1 base and J lost 4; bases outside the gene matches: 6. The CDR3 runs to 16 residues. CDR1 KGHSH and CDR2 LQKENI come from the germline V gene. The CDR3 spells CASSPLPGTGGNTIYF. In DNA form, the CDR3 reads TGTGCCAGCTCACCACTCCCCGGGACAGGCGGAAACACCATATATTTT.

The J gene is TRBJ1-1, the V gene TRBV25-1, with D uncertain. Per the germline V gene, CDR1 is MGHDK and CDR2 is SYGVNS. Trimming stripped 1 base from V and 2 bases from J, with 5 bases between. This CDR3 contains 13 residues. The CDR3, as DNA: TGTGCCAGCAGTGAATTTCTTAACACTGAAGCTTTCTTT. It translates to CASSEFLNTEAFF.